The entry below gives a single TCR beta chain sequence along with its context. The study recruited people aged about 18 to 95 years across 24 US areas. The CDR3 loop spans 17 amino acids. Germline assignment: CDR1 LGHNA and CDR2 YSLEER. The V gene end was trimmed by 2 bases and the J gene end by 5 bases; junction bases not matched to a gene: 11. In the authors' methods: By means of reference gene primer amplification, nucleated cell counts were estimated. Produced via immunoSEQ multiplex PCR; TCRdb's table is partial and in-frame only. Clone size and the V and J calls come from that table; the DNA yielded D and trimming. The sample consists of under 200,000 clones, 82% of them appearing once. The data are from a study of blood T cell repertoires in COVID-19. In the study overall: Acute and convalescent COVID-19 specimens originated in the United States, Italy and Spain. Nucleic acid was either cDNA or gDNA, and it came from T cells, B-cell-depleted T cells, or PBMCs.

Source material: PBMCs or T cells enriched from blood (not recorded which). The TCR originated in a woman aged 60 to 75 with acute COVID-19. This rearrangement joins TRBV4-3 to TRBJ2-3; 9 bases map to TRBD1. The CDR3 protein is CASSQLPGQGGGDTQYF. The DNA for the CDR3 is TGCGCCAGCAGCCAACTACCGGGACAGGGAGGTGGAGATACGCAGTATTTT.